The rows below give T cell receptor beta chains drawn from one sample of a study of OX40 agonist ivuxolimab in advanced cancers. Clones were read by immunoSEQ multiplex PCR, and TCRdb kept only the in-frame ones, dropping some. This table has tens of thousands of clones, around 83% appearing once. The sample in question was CD4+ or CD8+ T cells sorted from blood, obtained in a trial of the OX40 agonist ivuxolimab. The receptors derive from an adult with an advanced solid tumor such as melanoma, head and neck, liver or kidney cancer. The CDR3 runs from the conserved cysteine through the conserved F or W.

v_gene,len,CDR3aa
TRBV2,12,CASNPRDYGYTF
TRBV7-8,15,CASSYKGGANQPQHF
TRBV9,16,CASSVLPGTPSYEQYF
TRBV15,14,CATRNRTKQETQYF
TRBV2,17,CASRGYSQGWYNSPLHF
TRBV6-1,15,CASSPPGPSLGGYTF
TRBV7-6,18,CASSLGIPGQGSGTEAFF
TRBV18,14,CASSPGQGDSPLHF
TRBV10-2,13,CASSESFFLGYTF
TRBV7-2,14,CASSTDGLREKLFF